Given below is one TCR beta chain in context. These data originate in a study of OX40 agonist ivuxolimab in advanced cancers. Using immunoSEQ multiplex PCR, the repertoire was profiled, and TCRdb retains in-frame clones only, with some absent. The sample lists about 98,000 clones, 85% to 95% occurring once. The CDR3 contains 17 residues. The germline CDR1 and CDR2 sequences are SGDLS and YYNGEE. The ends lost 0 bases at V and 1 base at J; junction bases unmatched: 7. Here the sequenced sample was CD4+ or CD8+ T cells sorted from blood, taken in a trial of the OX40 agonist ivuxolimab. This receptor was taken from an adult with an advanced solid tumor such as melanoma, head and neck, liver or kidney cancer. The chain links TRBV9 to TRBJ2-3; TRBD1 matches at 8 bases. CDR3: CASSVAPRGQGTDTQYF. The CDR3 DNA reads TGTGCCAGCAGCGTAGCCCCCAGGGGACAGGGCACAGATACGCAGTATTTT.